The 31 T cell receptor beta chains reported below all come from one sample, sequenced in a study of immune evolution from preneoplasia to lung adenocarcinoma. Sequencing was performed with immunoSEQ multiplex PCR; in TCRdb, only in-frame clones are kept and a portion is missing. This sample has over 2,000 clones, with 70% to 80% found just once. Sequencing used FFPE minimally invasive lung adenocarcinoma tissue. These receptor sequences come from a person aged 55-80 years with lung adenocarcinoma.

The V and J genes are TRBV4-2 and TRBJ2-1, with a weak D call TRBD2 (6 bases). The V gene lost 1 base and the J gene lost 9 bases, with 13 bases spanning the gap. The CDR3 extends over 14 amino acids. Germline loops: CDR1 LGHNA, CDR2 YNFKEQ. In DNA, the CDR3 is TGTGCCAGCAGCCAAGGAATCCAGGAGGGTGAGCAGTTCTTC. Translating it yields CASSQGIQEGEQFF.

The table lists this clone with a few counts. The chain is built from TRBV6-5 and TRBJ1-6; D not resolved. V lost 6 bases and J lost 6, with 15 bases in between. Per germline, CDR1 MNHEY and CDR2 SVGAGI. The CDR3 length is 15 residues. The CDR3 DNA follows: TGTGCCAGCAGACTCGAACAGAACCTTAATTCACCCCTCCACTTT. It specifies CASRLEQNLNSPLHF.

This clone was observed a handful of times. The chain combines TRBV4-3 with TRBJ2-1; 7 bases are a match to TRBD1. Germline V gives CDR1 LGHNA, CDR2 YSLEER. CDR3 size: 16 residues. J was trimmed by 4 bases and V by 4 bases; bases with no gene match: 10. CDR3 in amino acids: CASSPTGVLRYNEQFF. CDR3 bases: TGCGCCAGCAGCCCAACAGGGGTGCTAAGATACAATGAGCAGTTCTTC.

The V and J genes are TRBV4-3 and TRBJ1-2; the D gene is possibly TRBD1 (6 bases). Germline V CDR1 and CDR2: LGHNA, YSLEER. V lost 0 bases and J 3 bases, leaving 14 bases between the germline ends. The CDR3 loop spans 16 amino acids. In DNA form, the CDR3 reads TGCGCCAGCAGCCAAGACTGGGGGGCCCTGTACTATGGCTACACCTTC. It translates to CASSQDWGALYYGYTF.

The rearrangement uses TRBV5-1 and TRBJ2-3; tentative D call: TRBD2 (5 bases). The CDR3 has 16 residues. V was shortened by 2 bases and J by 0 bases, with 13 bases between the two germline ends. CDR1 is SGHRS, CDR2 YFSETQ, per germline. For the CDR3, the DNA is TGCGCCAGCAGCTTCAATATTCGGGGAAGCACAGATACGCAGTATTTT. Its translation is CASSFNIRGSTDTQYF.

The rearrangement links TRBV4-3 to TRBJ1-2; tentatively, D is TRBD1 (5 bases). The germline CDR1 and CDR2 sequences are LGHNA and YSLEER. The length of the CDR3 is 14 residues. Trimming shortened V by 0 bases and J by 3 bases, and 8 bases separated the two germline ends. CDR3 nucleotide sequence: TGCGCCAGCAGCCAAGATAGGGGCGACTATGGCTACACCTTC. It translates to CASSQDRGDYGYTF.

This chain uses TRBV2 with TRBJ2-7; TRBD2 matches 7 bases. Germline V CDR1 and CDR2: SNHLY, FYNNEI. The ends lost 8 bases at V and 2 bases at J; junction bases unmatched: 9. This CDR3 is built from 14 residues. In nucleotides, the CDR3 is TGTGCCAGCCTGGCGGGGGAAACCCCCTACGAGCAGTACTTC. It translates to CASLAGETPYEQYF.

The rearrangement joins TRBV6-1 to TRBJ1-2, with D possibly matching TRBD1 (6 bases). Trimming removed 5 bases from V and 9 bases from J, with 10 bases in between. Germline V CDR1 and CDR2: MNHNS, SASEGT. The CDR3 sequence is 11 residues long. DNA of the CDR3: TGTGCCAGCAGTAACAGGGTGAGCTACACCTTC. It translates to CASSNRVSYTF.

This clone was recorded once. The chain combines TRBV7-2 with TRBJ2-2; 7 nucleotides align to TRBD2. Germline V CDR1 and CDR2: SGHTA, FQGNSA. V was clipped by 7 bases and J by 1 base; unmatched bases: 6. The CDR3 sequence is 15 residues long. Here the CDR3 DNA reads TGTGCCAGCACCCCGGGGAGGGTGAACACCGGGGAGCTGTTTTTT. Its protein is CASTPGRVNTGELFF.

V usage is TRBV11-3 and J usage is TRBJ2-5; the D call may be TRBD1 or TRBD2 (5 bases each). Germline CDR1 reads SGHNT; CDR2 reads YENEEA. CDR3 length equals 14 residues. The germline V and J ends were trimmed by 5 bases and 2 bases, with 12 bases remaining between them. CDR3: CASSLRDDQETQYF. The CDR3 DNA is TGTGCCAGCAGCCTTAGGGACGATCAAGAGACCCAGTACTTC.

V and J are TRBV7-9 and TRBJ1-6, with D unclear. This CDR3 spans 13 amino acids. Germline CDR1 SEHNR, CDR2 FQNEAQ (reference sequence). Trimming stripped 4 bases from V and 6 bases from J, with 7 bases between. The CDR3 DNA sequence: TGTGCCAGCAGCTCGACGGGTAATTCACCCCTCCACTTT. Its protein is CASSSTGNSPLHF. Full variable domain (missing parts from reference TRBV7-9 and TRBJ1-6): DTGVSQNPRHKITKRGQNVTFRCDPISEHNRLYWYRQTLGQGPEFLTYFQNEAQLEKSRLLSDRFSAERPKGSFSTLEIQRTEQGDSAMYLCASSSTGNSPLHFGNGTRLTVT.

This chain uses TRBV28 with TRBJ1-2; a possible D gene is TRBD1 (6 bases). CDR1 and CDR2 from the germline V gene are MDHEN and SYDVKM. Between the trimmed V and J ends, which lost 6 bases and 2 bases, there was a span of 16 bases. CDR3 length: 15 residues. Here the CDR3 reads CASSRDMDKNYGYTF. CDR3 nucleotide sequence: TGTGCCAGCAGCAGGGACATGGATAAAAACTATGGCTACACCTTC.

The V gene is TRBV4-3, the J gene TRBJ1-2; D unclear. The V and J ends lost 0 bases and 0 bases respectively, with 8 bases between them. CDR1 and CDR2 from the germline V gene are LGHNA and YSLEER. This CDR3 spans 15 amino acids. CDR3 nucleotides: TGCGCCAGCAGCCAAGACGTGACCACTAACTATGGCTACACCTTC. It yields the protein CASSQDVTTNYGYTF.

This chain uses TRBV5-6 with TRBJ2-1, with TRBD1 matching 11 bases. Looked up from germline, CDR1 is SGHDT and CDR2 is YYEEEE. There are 14 residues in the CDR3. The trim removed 4 bases at V and 12 bases at J, leaving 9 bases unmatched. The CDR3 DNA is TGTGCCAGCAGCCCTCCTGGGGACAGGGGGGGGCAGTTCTTC. Protein sequence: CASSPPGDRGGQFF. The variable domain in full, with the rest retrieved from reference TRBV5-6 and TRBJ2-1, is DAGVTQSPTHLIKTRGQQVTLRCSPKSGHDTVSWYQQALGQGPQFIFQYYEEEERQRGNFPDRFSGHQFPNYSSELNVNALLLGDSALYLCASSPPGDRGGQFFGPGTRLTVL.

This clone was seen only a few times. The chain employs TRBV11-2 and TRBJ2-3; TRBD2 might be the D (6 bases). This CDR3 comprises 16 residues. Germline V lookup: CDR1 SGHAT, CDR2 FQNNGV. The V end lost 1 base, the J end lost 2 bases, and 13 bases lay between the germline ends. The CDR3 sequence is CASSLGARLDTDTQYF. The CDR3 coding sequence is TGTGCCAGCAGCTTAGGCGCTCGACTAGACACAGATACGCAGTATTTT.

The chain carries TRBV27 and TRBJ2-2; tentative D call: TRBD2 (7 bases). V was shortened by 7 bases and J by 5 bases, with 14 bases between the two germline ends. The CDR3 sequence is 14 residues long. CDR1 is MNHEY and CDR2 is SMNVEV in the germline V gene (reference sequence). CDR3 sequence reads: CASTGGALTGELFF. The DNA for the CDR3 is TGTGCCAGCACTGGGGGGGCGTTGACCGGGGAGCTGTTTTTT.

The CDR3, as DNA: TGCGCCAGCGGGGGATCCGTCACCTACGAGCAGTACTTC. Protein product: CASGGSVTYEQYF. The rearrangement uses TRBV10-2 and TRBJ2-7; D possibly matches TRBD1 or TRBD2 (5 bases each). The CDR3 contains 13 residues. The V gene's germline CDR1 is WSHSY and CDR2 SAAADI. Trimming shortened V by 8 bases and J by 2 bases, and 13 bases separated the two germline ends.

The chain recombines TRBV5-4 with TRBJ1-2; 8 positions agree with TRBD1. Germline V gives CDR1 SGHNT, CDR2 YYREEE (reference sequence). J lost 3 bases, V lost 0 bases, and 4 bases had no gene match. This CDR3 is 15 amino acids long. The CDR3 DNA is TGTGCCAGCAGCTTGGACCAGGGGGCTTACTATGGCTACACCTTC. As protein: CASSLDQGAYYGYTF. Full variable domain (outside the CDR3, taken from reference TRBV5-4 and TRBJ1-2): ETGVTQSPTHLIKTRGQQVTLRCSSQSGHNTVSWYQQALGQGPQFIFQYYREEENGRGNFPPRFSGLQFPNYSSELNVNALELDDSALYLCASSLDQGAYYGYTFGSGTRLTVV.

The chain recombines TRBV14 with TRBJ2-2; 7 bases are shared with TRBD1. CDR1 SGHDN and CDR2 FVKESK come from the germline V gene. The CDR3 is made up of 16 amino acids. Trimming cost V 2 bases and J 5 bases; bases outside gene matches: 8. The CDR3 nucleotides read TGTGCCAGCAGCCAAAGAACAGGGGCGCGGACCGGGGAGCTGTTTTTT. The encoded protein is CASSQRTGARTGELFF.

The chain recombines TRBV2 with TRBJ1-2; D gene ambiguous. V lost 3 bases and J lost 3, with 8 bases in between. Germline V gene data show CDR1 as SNHLY and CDR2 as FYNNEI. This CDR3 spans 13 amino acids. The CDR3 DNA reads as TGTGCCAGCAGTGATAGGGTTGACTATGGCTACACCTTC. Amino acid sequence: CASSDRVDYGYTF.

This chain connects TRBV7-9 to TRBJ1-2, with 7 bases lining up with TRBD1. V was clipped by 3 bases and J by 4 bases; unmatched bases: 2. Germline CDR1 and CDR2: SEHNR and FQNEAQ (reference sequence). This CDR3 contains 13 residues. The CDR3 coding sequence is TGTGCCAGCAGCTTCTCAGGGGGCTATGGCTACACCTTC. Amino acid sequence: CASSFSGGYGYTF.

This chain joins TRBV6-5 and TRBJ1-5; TRBD1 matches at 8 bases. This CDR3 comprises 15 residues. In germline, CDR1 is MNHEY, CDR2 SVGAGI. Trimming removed 6 bases from V and 3 bases from J; junction bases left unmatched: 7. The CDR3 sequence: CASSKDRGDNQPQHF. The CDR3 DNA follows: TGTGCCAGCAGCAAAGACAGGGGCGACAATCAGCCCCAGCATTTT.

The chain is built from TRBV6-5 and TRBJ2-7; unclear D gene. V lost 0 bases to trimming and J lost 1 base, with 4 bases between them. The CDR3 consists of 13 residues. Germline V CDR1 and CDR2: MNHEY, SVGAGI. The CDR3 protein is CASSYSGSYEQYF. CDR3 nucleotides: TGTGCCAGCAGTTACTCGGGGTCCTACGAGCAGTACTTC.

The chain uses TRBV7-8 and TRBJ2-7; 7 bases fit TRBD1. CDR1 is SGHVS, CDR2 FQNEAQ, per germline. J gave up 3 bases and V 3 bases, and 8 bases lay outside the gene matches. This CDR3 contains 15 residues. CDR3 in amino acids: CASSFNTGADYEQYF. CDR3 sequence (DNA): TGTGCCAGCAGCTTCAACACAGGGGCGGACTACGAGCAGTACTTC.

Remarks on this clone: The junction and the germline gene differ at one end; a read error may be behind it. The V gene is TRBV2, the J gene TRBJ1-4; 11 bases are shared with TRBD1. Germline CDR1 SNHLY, CDR2 FYNNEI. The CDR3 extends over 16 amino acids. The DNA of the CDR3 is TGTGCCAGCTCTGCGGGACAGGGGGGTTCCGAGGGAAAAACTGTTTTT. This codes for CASSAGQGGSEGKTVF. The full variable domain, completed using reference TRBV2 and TRBJ1-4, is EPEVTQTPSHQVTQMGQEVILRCVPISNHLYFYWYRQILGQKVEFLVSFYNNEISEKSEIFDDQFSVERPDGSNFTLKIRSTKLEDSAMYFCASSAGQGGSEGKTVFGSGTQLSVL.

J is TRBJ2-7 and V is TRBV7-2; D remains unclear. The CDR3 sequence is 12 residues long. Trimming left V 6 bases short and J 3 bases short, with 9 bases between. The germline gives CDR1 SGHTA, CDR2 FQGNSA. This CDR3 reads CASSRDNYEQYF. The CDR3 DNA follows: TGTGCCAGCAGTCGCGACAACTACGAGCAGTACTTC.

The V call is TRBV2, the J call TRBJ2-7; no reliable D call. Trimming left V 5 bases short and J 0 bases short, with 2 bases between. The CDR3 sequence is 11 residues long. The germline V gene has CDR1 SNHLY and CDR2 FYNNEI. The CDR3 nucleotides are TGTGCCAGCAGTATCTCCTACGAGCAGTACTTC. Translating gives CASSISYEQYF. The complete variable domain, with remaining parts taken from reference TRBV2 and TRBJ2-7, reads EPEVTQTPSHQVTQMGQEVILRCVPISNHLYFYWYRQILGQKVEFLVSFYNNEISEKSEIFDDQFSVERPDGSNFTLKIRSTKLEDSAMYFCASSISYEQYFGPGTRLTVT.

This clone was seen just once. V is TRBV6-4 and J is TRBJ2-1; 11 bases fit TRBD1. The CDR3 totals 15 residues. V lost 3 bases, J lost 9 bases, and 7 bases stayed unmatched. CDR1 and CDR2 from the germline V gene are MRHNA and SNTAGT. The CDR3 loop is CASSEAGTGGFEQFF. The CDR3 coding sequence is TGTGCCAGCAGTGAGGCCGGGACAGGGGGGTTTGAGCAGTTCTTC.

The rearrangement links TRBV9 to TRBJ1-1, with D tentatively TRBD1 (5 bases). Trimming left V 4 bases short and J 1 base short, with 11 bases between. There are 14 residues in the CDR3. Per germline, CDR1 SGDLS and CDR2 YYNGEE. In DNA, the CDR3 is TGTGCCAGCAGCCCCAGAGGACAGAACACTGAAGCTTTCTTT. Protein: CASSPRGQNTEAFF.

This chain joins TRBV2 and TRBJ2-7, with D possibly being TRBD1 (6 bases). Trimming stripped 4 bases from V and 2 bases from J, with 15 bases between. The germline V gene encodes CDR1 SNHLY and CDR2 FYNNEI. This CDR3 is 15 amino acids long. CDR3 nucleotides: TGTGCCAGCAGTGGTCGGGGACGACAGGCCTACGAGCAGTACTTC. This gives the protein CASSGRGRQAYEQYF.

The genes are TRBV7-8 and TRBJ2-5, with 8 bases fitting TRBD2. The CDR3 is 16 residues long. Germline V gives CDR1 SGHVS, CDR2 FQNEAQ. With V trimmed by 5 bases and J by 9 bases, 17 bases remained unmatched. The CDR3 spells CASSQREGTSGGAQYF. The CDR3 DNA sequence: TGTGCCAGCAGCCAACGAGAAGGGACTAGTGGAGGGGCCCAGTACTTC.